These 28 T cell receptor beta chains share one sample of origin, sequenced in a study of identical twins. TCRdb re-called the 5' RACE reads through MiXCR, storing one row per CDR3 protein. The data contain 450,000 or so distinct CDR3 sequences, less than 25% of them singletons. This sample was also put to use in a study of T cells expressing NK-cell markers.

The source material was CD4+ T cells sorted from blood. Every receptor here comes from a woman younger than 35 in good health.

This clonotype appeared a few times. The rearrangement uses TRBV3-1 and TRBJ2-7, with a possible D match to TRBD1 (6 bases). V lost 6 bases and J lost 0, with 18 bases in between. The CDR3 extends over 16 amino acids. Germline values: CDR1 LGHDT, CDR2 YNNKEL (reference sequence). DNA of the CDR3: TGTGCCAGCAGTCCCTACGGACAGTGGAGCTCCTACGAGCAGTACTTC. This encodes CASSPYGQWSSYEQYF.

V usage is TRBV20-1 and J usage is TRBJ2-1, with TRBD2 matching 11 bases. Trimming removed 1 base from V and 4 bases from J; junction bases left unmatched: 6. This CDR3 comprises 16 residues. Germline V gene sequence: CDR1 DFQATT, CDR2 SNEGSKA (reference sequence). The chain's CDR3 is CSARAAGTSGYNEQFF. For the CDR3, the DNA is TGCAGTGCTAGAGCGGCCGGGACTAGCGGATACAATGAGCAGTTCTTC.

A few counts support this clonotype. The chain is built from TRBV6-1 and TRBJ2-7; D possibly corresponds to TRBD2 (5 bases). Germline CDR1 and CDR2: MNHNS and SASEGT. V was cut by 7 bases and J by 4 bases, with 20 bases left in between. This CDR3 spans 15 amino acids. The CDR3 bases are TGTGCCAGCAACTCCCGAGGGCTAGCAGTTTACGAGCAGTACTTC. Translation: CASNSRGLAVYEQYF.

This rearrangement joins TRBV29-1 to TRBJ2-5; D is undetermined. Germline V gene sequence: CDR1 SQVTM, CDR2 ANQGSEA. V was shortened by 4 bases and J by 4 bases, with 10 bases between the two germline ends. The CDR3 covers 12 residues. The CDR3, as DNA: TGCAGCGTTGTAAGTCAGCTAGAGACCCAGTACTTC. Its translation is CSVVSQLETQYF.

J is TRBJ1-5 and V is TRBV20-1; no clear D. The germline V gene encodes CDR1 DFQATT and CDR2 SNEGSKA (reference sequence). The CDR3 loop spans 12 amino acids. V gave up 0 bases and J gave up 5 bases, with 5 bases separating them. The CDR3 spells CSARDADQPQHF. CDR3 sequence (DNA): TGCAGTGCTAGAGATGCGGATCAGCCCCAGCATTTT.

This clonotype has just a few counts. The gene calls are TRBV5-1 and TRBJ2-5, with D tentatively TRBD2 (6 bases). Trimming removed 4 bases from V and 2 bases from J, with 12 bases in between. Germline lookup yields CDR1 SGHRS and CDR2 YFSETQ. CDR3 length equals 14 residues. The DNA of the CDR3 is TGCGCCAGCAGCCGTGGACTAAATCAAGAGACCCAGTACTTC. This sequence encodes CASSRGLNQETQYF.

The chain carries TRBV7-3 and TRBJ2-3, with 8 bases aligning to TRBD2. The V gene's germline CDR1 is SGHTA and CDR2 FQGTGA. The V gene end was trimmed by 5 bases and the J gene end by 6 bases; junction bases not matched to a gene: 7. This CDR3 contains 14 residues. The chain's CDR3 is CASSRSGEMDTQYF. The CDR3 nucleotides are TGTGCCAGCAGCCGTAGCGGGGAAATGGATACGCAGTATTTT.

This clonotype was picked up a small number of times. The chain links TRBV12-3 or TRBV12-4 to TRBJ1-2; possible D gene TRBD1, 5 bases. This CDR3 has 13 residues. Deletions cut 11 bases from V and 7 bases from J, with 20 bases between. In DNA, the CDR3 is TGTGCCCACGGAGGAAGGGGCCGGGGTGGCTACACCTTC. This sequence encodes CAHGGRGRGGYTF.

This clonotype has at least ten counts. V gene TRBV29-1 combines with J gene TRBJ2-7; D uncertain. The CDR3 is made up of 12 amino acids. The germline V gene has CDR1 SQVTM and CDR2 ANQGSEA. V dropped 1 base and J dropped 3 bases, with 7 bases sitting between them. CDR3 sequence (DNA): TGCAGCGTTGAAGCGGATCTCTACGAGCAGTACTTC. Translated: CSVEADLYEQYF.

This clonotype was counted a few times. The genes are TRBV6-4 and TRBJ2-3, with D uncertain. Germline values: CDR1 MRHNA, CDR2 SNTAGT. Trimming stripped 3 bases from V and 6 bases from J, with 10 bases between. The CDR3 has 13 amino acids. In DNA, the CDR3 is TGTGCCAGCAGTGAACGTAATATTGATACGCAGTATTTT. It specifies CASSERNIDTQYF.

The gene calls are TRBV29-1 and TRBJ1-2, with D perhaps TRBD1 (5 bases). V was pared by 3 bases and J by 6 bases, with 8 bases between. This CDR3 is built from 11 residues. CDR1 is SQVTM, CDR2 ANQGSEA, per germline. The chain's CDR3 is CSVDGTHGYTF. In nucleotides, the CDR3 is TGCAGCGTTGATGGGACGCATGGCTACACCTTC.

This chain connects TRBV10-3 to TRBJ2-3, with D unclear. The CDR3 runs 14 residues. The germline V and J ends were trimmed by 4 bases and 4 bases, with 12 bases remaining between them. CDR1 and CDR2 (germline): ENHRY, SYGVKD. For the CDR3, the DNA is TGTGCCATCAGTGGGAAGGGTTTCTCAGATACGCAGTATTTT. This codes for CAISGKGFSDTQYF.

This clonotype was seen a few times. The CDR3 loop is CASSLLDRGKRSEQFF. The CDR3 bases are TGTGCCAGCAGCTTACTCGACAGGGGTAAAAGATCTGAGCAGTTCTTC. The chain joins TRBV7-8 to TRBJ2-1; 8 bases line up with TRBD1. After removal of 2 bases from V and 9 bases from J, the junction contained 12 bases not matched to a gene. CDR1 SGHVS and CDR2 FQNEAQ come from the germline V gene. This CDR3 has 16 residues.

This clonotype was counted between two and nine times. This chain uses TRBV5-1 with TRBJ2-1, with a tentative D call TRBD2 (7 bases). The CDR3 sequence is 14 residues long. The germline gives CDR1 SGHRS, CDR2 YFSETQ. Trimming took 4 bases from V and 3 from J, leaving 11 bases between them. The CDR3 sequence is CASSIGGVYNEQFF. The CDR3, as DNA: TGCGCCAGCAGCATAGGGGGGGTCTACAATGAGCAGTTCTTC.

This clonotype was seen at least ten times. The chain uses TRBV12-3 or TRBV12-4 and TRBJ1-2, with D possibly being TRBD1 (5 bases). This CDR3 has 18 amino acids. The V gene lost 4 bases and the J gene lost 0 bases, with 21 bases spanning the gap. The CDR3 region is CASSSGWGRVQANYGYTF. The CDR3, as DNA: TGTGCCAGCAGTTCAGGCTGGGGCAGGGTTCAGGCTAACTATGGCTACACCTTC.

The chain links TRBV2 to TRBJ2-7; TRBD1 matches at 8 bases. Germline V gene lookup returns CDR1 SNHLY and CDR2 FYNNEI. CDR3 size: 13 residues. V lost 6 bases to trimming and J lost 0 bases; unmatched junction nucleotides: 1. The chain's CDR3 is CASRTGASYEQYF. CDR3 nucleotide sequence: TGTGCCAGCAGGACAGGGGCCTCCTACGAGCAGTACTTC.

Many counts were recorded for this clonotype. The rearrangement links TRBV7-8 to TRBJ1-5; D call uncertain. The germline CDR1 and CDR2 sequences are SGHVS and FQNEAQ. Trimming left V 2 bases short and J 7 bases short, with 9 bases between. The CDR3 covers 13 residues. Written as DNA, the CDR3 is TGTGCCAGCAGCTTAACGGTCAACCAGCCCCAGCATTTT. This sequence encodes CASSLTVNQPQHF.

This clonotype was observed a few times. V usage is TRBV6-5 and J usage is TRBJ1-4; possible D gene TRBD1, 6 bases. Germline CDR1 and CDR2: MNHEY and SVGAGI. With 2 bases removed from V and 8 bases from J, the gap between germline ends came to 9 bases. CDR3 size: 13 residues. The CDR3 region has the DNA TGTGCCAGCAGTTACGGACAGCGAGAAAAACTGTTTTTT. Translation: CASSYGQREKLFF.

The chain uses TRBV7-3 and TRBJ2-6; D not resolved. V lost 2 bases to trimming and J lost 1 base, with 9 bases between them. Germline V gene sequence: CDR1 SGHTA, CDR2 FQGTGA. The CDR3 is 16 amino acids. This CDR3 is CASSLRMPSGANVLTF. CDR3 nucleotide sequence: TGTGCCAGCAGCTTACGCATGCCTTCTGGGGCCAACGTCCTGACTTTC.

The gene calls are TRBV9 and TRBJ2-3; the match to TRBD2 covers 8 bases. V lost 3 bases and J lost 5; bases outside the gene matches: 20. Germline V gives CDR1 SGDLS, CDR2 YYNGEE. The CDR3 loop spans 19 amino acids. The CDR3 reads CASSGPSSGSNQHRDTQYF. CDR3 DNA sequence: TGTGCCAGCAGCGGACCATCTAGCGGGTCCAACCAGCACAGAGATACGCAGTATTTT. The whole variable domain, filled in from reference TRBV9 and TRBJ2-3, reads DSGVTQTPKHLITATGQRVTLRCSPRSGDLSVYWYQQSLDQGLQFLIQYYNGEERAKGNILERFSAQQFPDLHSELNLSSLELGDSALYFCASSGPSSGSNQHRDTQYFGPGTRLTVL.

The chain carries TRBV4-2 and TRBJ2-3, with D possibly called TRBD1 or TRBD2 (6 bases each). V lost 3 bases, J lost 9 bases, and 25 bases lay in between. This CDR3 is built from 17 residues. CDR1 is LGHNA and CDR2 is YNFKEQ in the germline V gene. CDR3 nucleotides: TGTGCCAGCAGCCACGTCGGCCCTGGGGGGCCCGGCGGCACGCAGTATTTT. Translation gives CASSHVGPGGPGGTQYF.

In its sample, this clonotype was seen a few times. The gene calls are TRBV6-5 and TRBJ2-7; 8 bases line up with TRBD2. Germline values: CDR1 MNHEY, CDR2 SVGAGI. There are 15 residues in the CDR3. Trimming removed 2 bases from V and 4 bases from J; junction bases left unmatched: 7. CDR3 nucleotides: TGTGCCAGCAGTTACCAAAGCGGGAGAAAGTACGAGCAGTACTTC. Protein sequence: CASSYQSGRKYEQYF.

There are a few counts of this clonotype. The chain has TRBV20-1 and TRBJ2-7, with 15 nucleotides matching TRBD2. The CDR3 consists of 15 residues. V lost 5 bases and J lost 3; bases outside the gene matches: 5. Per the germline V gene, CDR1 is DFQATT and CDR2 is SNEGSKA (reference sequence). Here the CDR3 reads CSALGLAGGVYEQYF. In DNA form, the CDR3 reads TGCAGTGCTCTGGGACTAGCGGGAGGCGTCTACGAGCAGTACTTC.

This clonotype was recorded a few times. This sequence joins TRBV12-3 or TRBV12-4 and TRBJ1-5; D remains ambiguous. V lost 6 bases and J 0 bases, leaving 9 bases between the germline ends. The length of the CDR3 is 14 residues. CDR3 amino acids: CASRKKLSNQPQHF. The DNA for the CDR3 is TGTGCCAGCAGGAAGAAGCTTAGCAATCAGCCCCAGCATTTT.

In this sample, this clonotype turned up a few times. V and J are TRBV6-2 or TRBV6-3 and TRBJ2-3; 8 bases match TRBD2. Unmatched junction bases numbered 7, after V lost 6 bases and J lost 2 bases. This CDR3 region has 15 residues. CDR1 and CDR2 from the germline V gene are MNHEY and SVGEGT. CDR3 protein: CASRRSGGVTDTQYF. Written as DNA, the CDR3 is TGTGCCAGCAGACGAAGCGGGGGAGTCACAGATACGCAGTATTTT.

V usage is TRBV6-1 and J usage is TRBJ2-1; D perhaps matches TRBD2 (5 bases). Germline values: CDR1 MNHNS, CDR2 SASEGT. V was pared by 10 bases and J by 5 bases, with 12 bases between. This CDR3 has 12 residues. CDR3: CATSVGDNEQFF. The CDR3 nucleotides are TGTGCCACTTCGGTGGGAGACAATGAGCAGTTCTTC.

The chain couples TRBV6-1 to TRBJ1-3; 7 nucleotides match TRBD1. The V gene end was trimmed by 8 bases and the J gene end by 3 bases; junction bases not matched to a gene: 13. There are 16 residues in the CDR3. Germline assignment: CDR1 MNHNS and CDR2 SASEGT. The CDR3 nucleotides read TGTGCCAGCTCCGGACGGAATACAGGGGTTGGAAACACCATATATTTT. This sequence encodes CASSGRNTGVGNTIYF.

This clonotype was counted ten times or more. This chain connects TRBV7-9 to TRBJ2-4; 10 bases are a match to TRBD2. Per the germline V gene, CDR1 is SEHNR and CDR2 is FQNEAQ (reference sequence). The J segment lost 6 bases and the V segment lost 2 bases, leaving 7 bases of the junction unmatched. The CDR3 has 16 amino acids. CDR3 nucleotide sequence: TGTGCCAGCAGCTTACCTTCCGAGCGGGGGGGAAACATTCAGTACTTC. It is translated as CASSLPSERGGNIQYF.